These 20 T cell receptor beta chains share one sample of origin, sequenced in a study of blood T cell repertoires in COVID-19. The data were produced by immunoSEQ multiplex PCR, yet TCRdb's version contains in-frame clones alone and is incomplete. Among some 530,000 clones, 80% to 90% were seen once, and the ten largest hold about 3.2%. Material for sequencing was peripheral blood. These receptor sequences come from a human donor in a cohort sampled during active COVID-19.

This chain connects TRBV10-3 to TRBJ1-5, with a possible D match to TRBD1 (5 bases). V was cut by 10 bases and J by 4 bases, with 20 bases left in between. The CDR3 covers 15 residues. Germline loops: CDR1 ENHRY, CDR2 SYGVKD. The CDR3 loop reads CATATKGSQNQPQHF. The DNA of the CDR3 is TGTGCCACCGCGACGAAGGGGTCCCAGAATCAGCCCCAGCATTTT.

This clone appeared once. The genes are TRBV7-2 and TRBJ1-4, with a possible D match to TRBD1 (6 bases). CDR3 length equals 14 residues. From germline, CDR1 is SGHTA and CDR2 FQGNSA. The germline V and J ends were trimmed by 5 bases and 8 bases, with 15 bases remaining between them. The CDR3 loop reads CASSKAGAVEKLFF. DNA for the CDR3: TGTGCCAGCAGCAAGGCGGGGGCTGTGGAAAAACTGTTTTTT.

The chain employs TRBV10-1 and TRBJ2-2; no firm D call. Trimming took off 6 bases at V and 6 bases at J, with 11 bases between the two ends. The V gene's germline CDR1 is WNHNN and CDR2 SYGVQD (reference sequence). The CDR3 totals 13 residues. This CDR3 is CASRQTKAGELFF. Written as DNA, the CDR3 is TGCGCCAGCAGACAGACAAAAGCCGGGGAGCTGTTTTTT.

V usage is TRBV6-4 and J usage is TRBJ1-1; tentatively, D is TRBD1 (6 bases). From germline, CDR1 is MRHNA and CDR2 SNTAGT. This CDR3 region has 14 residues. Trimming shortened V by 5 bases and J by 4 bases, and 14 bases separated the two germline ends. The CDR3, as DNA: TGTGCCAGCAGTTCGGAGGCAGGGGTCACTGAAGCTTTCTTT. Its translation is CASSSEAGVTEAFF.

V and J are TRBV2 and TRBJ2-1; TRBD1 aligns across 8 bases. The CDR3 sequence is 13 residues long. Trimming cost V 7 bases and J 6 bases; bases outside gene matches: 5. Per germline, CDR1 SNHLY and CDR2 FYNNEI. CDR3 sequence (DNA): TGTGCCAGCAACCCGGACAGGGTCAATGAGCAGTTCTTC. Amino acid sequence: CASNPDRVNEQFF.

This chain uses TRBV4-3 with TRBJ2-1; the D gene is possibly TRBD2 (6 bases). V was clipped by 0 bases and J by 9 bases, with 15 bases between them. Germline V gene lookup returns CDR1 LGHNA and CDR2 YSLEER. The CDR3 covers 15 residues. The CDR3 coding sequence is TGCGCCAGCAGCCAAGATCCGGGAGCCCGGGGTGAGCAGTTCTTC. This gives the protein CASSQDPGARGEQFF.

V and J are TRBV5-1 and TRBJ2-1, with D maybe TRBD2 (5 bases). From germline, CDR1 is SGHRS and CDR2 YFSETQ. The CDR3 covers 15 residues. Trimming cost V 1 base and J 4 bases, with 12 bases left between them. The CDR3 bases are TGCGCCAGCAGCTTGAGGCGGGTCGGATACAATGAGCAGTTCTTC. Encoded protein: CASSLRRVGYNEQFF.

As DNA, the CDR3 is TGTGCCAGCAGTGACGTCCCAGGTGAAAAACTGTTTTTT. Its translation: CASSDVPGEKLFF. This chain links TRBV6-4 with TRBJ1-4; D not certain. Germline values: CDR1 MRHNA, CDR2 SNTAGT. The CDR3 runs to 13 residues. V lost 2 bases and J 7 bases, leaving 8 bases between the germline ends.

The chain joins TRBV10-3 to TRBJ2-1; TRBD2 agrees at 9 bases. This CDR3 has 17 residues. CDR1 is ENHRY, CDR2 SYGVKD, per germline. Trimming took 0 bases from V and 7 from J; bases not matched to a gene: 10. The chain's CDR3 is CAISESGLASGTNEQFF. In DNA, the CDR3 is TGTGCCATCAGTGAGTCGGGTTTGGCTAGCGGGACAAATGAGCAGTTCTTC.

In its sample, this clone was seen once. The chain joins TRBV3-1 (or the pseudogene TRBV3-2) to TRBJ1-1; D might be TRBD1 (5 bases). Germline loops: CDR1 LGHDT, CDR2 YNNKEL (reference sequence). The CDR3 consists of 14 residues. Trimming left V 2 bases short and J 7 bases short, with 14 bases between. CDR3 in DNA: TGTGCCAGCAGCCAAAGGATTCAGGGTGGTGAAGCTTTCTTT. It specifies CASSQRIQGGEAFF.

The chain links TRBV28 to TRBJ2-7, with D possibly TRBD1 on 5 matching bases. V lost 1 base, J lost 6 bases, and 13 bases lay in between. The germline CDR1 and CDR2 sequences are MDHEN and SYDVKM. This CDR3 contains 14 residues. The CDR3 reads CASSLSGYLGEQYF. CDR3 in DNA: TGTGCCAGCAGTTTATCAGGGTATCTGGGCGAGCAGTACTTC.

The genes are TRBV19 and TRBJ2-5; 8 nucleotides align to TRBD1. The V gene's germline CDR1 is LNHDA and CDR2 SQIVND (reference sequence). V shed 6 bases, J shed 5 bases, and the junction held 5 bases outside the gene matches. There are 13 residues in the CDR3. The CDR3 spells CASSETGGETQYF. The CDR3 region has the DNA TGTGCCAGTAGCGAAACAGGGGGGGAGACCCAGTACTTC.

CDR3 protein: CASSLRNQPQHF. CDR3 nucleotide sequence: TGTGCCAGCAGTTTGAGGAATCAGCCCCAGCATTTT. The rearrangement uses TRBV27 and TRBJ1-5; the D is unclear. This CDR3 is 12 amino acids long. CDR1 and CDR2 (germline): MNHEY, SMNVEV (reference sequence). Trimming shortened V by 3 bases and J by 4 bases, and 4 bases separated the two germline ends.

The V and J genes are TRBV29-1 and TRBJ1-2; no clear D gene. From germline, CDR1 is SQVTM and CDR2 ANQGSEA. V was pared by 3 bases and J by 5 bases, with 7 bases between. The CDR3 totals 11 residues. Written as DNA, the CDR3 is TGCAGCGTTGACGGTGTATATGGCTACACCTTC. Its translation: CSVDGVYGYTF.

The V and J genes are TRBV4-3 and TRBJ2-1, with 9 bases aligning to TRBD2. Germline CDR1 is LGHNA and CDR2 is YSLEER. V shed 4 bases and J 7 bases; nucleotides not matched to a gene: 11. The length of the CDR3 is 16 residues. This CDR3 reads CASSLLSSGIWNEQFF. CDR3 nucleotide sequence: TGCGCCAGCAGCCTCCTATCTAGCGGGATATGGAATGAGCAGTTCTTC.

This chain joins TRBV5-6 and TRBJ1-1; a possible D gene is TRBD1 (5 bases). Trimming cost V 4 bases and J 1 base, with 11 bases left between them. In germline, CDR1 is SGHDT, CDR2 YYEEEE. This CDR3 spans 14 amino acids. CDR3 region: CASSPSGGNTEAFF. The CDR3 region has the DNA TGTGCCAGCAGCCCGTCCGGGGGGAACACTGAAGCTTTCTTT.

V gene TRBV4-1 combines with J gene TRBJ1-1; tentatively, D is TRBD1 (6 bases). V gave up 0 bases and J gave up 5 bases, with 7 bases separating them. The CDR3 consists of 13 residues. Germline loops: CDR1 MGHRA, CDR2 YSYEKL. CDR3 protein: CASSQDRGTEAFF. CDR3 coding DNA: TGCGCCAGCAGCCAAGATAGGGGGACTGAAGCTTTCTTT.

The chain carries TRBV18 and TRBJ2-1; D unclear. Per the germline V gene, CDR1 is KGHSH and CDR2 is LQKENI. The ends were cut back, 3 bases at V and 9 bases at J, with 12 bases in the middle. This CDR3 is built from 13 residues. This chain's CDR3 is CASSPSIDSEQFF. The CDR3 DNA is TGTGCCAGCTCACCTAGCATCGATAGTGAGCAGTTCTTC.

This clone is a singleton in its sample. DNA of the CDR3: TGCAGCGTTGAAAAGCAGCAGGCCACAGAGCAGTTCTTC. Amino acid sequence: CSVEKQQATEQFF. This chain uses TRBV29-1 with TRBJ2-1; D not resolved. V lost 2 bases, J lost 10 bases, and 15 bases lay in between. The CDR3 is made up of 13 amino acids. CDR1 SQVTM and CDR2 ANQGSEA come from the germline V gene.

This sequence joins TRBV6-1 and TRBJ2-6, with TRBD2 as a possible D gene (5 bases). CDR3 length: 18 amino acids. The germline gives CDR1 MNHNS, CDR2 SASEGT. V was shortened by 4 bases and J by 2 bases, with 18 bases between the two germline ends. CDR3 sequence (DNA): TGTGCCAGCAGTGCTATTGGGTTTCGGGGAACTGGGGCCAACGTCCTGACTTTC. Its translation is CASSAIGFRGTGANVLTF.